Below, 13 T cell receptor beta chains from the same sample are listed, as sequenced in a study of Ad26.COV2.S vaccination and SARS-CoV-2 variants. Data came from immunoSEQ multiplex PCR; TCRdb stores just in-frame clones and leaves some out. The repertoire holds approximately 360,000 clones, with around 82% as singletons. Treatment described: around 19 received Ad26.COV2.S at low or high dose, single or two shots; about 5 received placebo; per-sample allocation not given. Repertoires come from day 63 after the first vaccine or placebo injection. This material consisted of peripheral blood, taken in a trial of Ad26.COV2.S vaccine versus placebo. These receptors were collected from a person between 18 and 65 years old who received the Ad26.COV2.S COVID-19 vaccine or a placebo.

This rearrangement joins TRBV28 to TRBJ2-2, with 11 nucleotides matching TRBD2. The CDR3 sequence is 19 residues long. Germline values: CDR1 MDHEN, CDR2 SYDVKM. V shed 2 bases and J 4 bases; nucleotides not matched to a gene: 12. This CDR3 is CASSLLAGGEGVGTGELFF. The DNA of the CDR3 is TGTGCCAGCAGTTTACTAGCGGGAGGAGAGGGGGTCGGCACCGGGGAGCTGTTTTTT.

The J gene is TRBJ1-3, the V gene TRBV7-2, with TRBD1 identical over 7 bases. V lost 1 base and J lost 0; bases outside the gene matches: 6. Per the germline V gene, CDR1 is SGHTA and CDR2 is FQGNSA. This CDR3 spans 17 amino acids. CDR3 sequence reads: CASSLVGQGDSGNTIYF. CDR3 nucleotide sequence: TGTGCCAGCAGCTTAGTAGGGCAGGGGGACTCTGGAAACACCATATATTTT.

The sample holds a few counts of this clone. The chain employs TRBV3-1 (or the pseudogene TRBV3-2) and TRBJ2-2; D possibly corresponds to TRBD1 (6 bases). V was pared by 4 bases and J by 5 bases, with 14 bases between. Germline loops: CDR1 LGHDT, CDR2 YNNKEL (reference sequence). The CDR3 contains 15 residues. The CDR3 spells CASSLQGWGTGELFF. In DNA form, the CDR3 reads TGTGCCAGCAGCCTCCAGGGGTGGGGTACCGGGGAGCTGTTTTTT.

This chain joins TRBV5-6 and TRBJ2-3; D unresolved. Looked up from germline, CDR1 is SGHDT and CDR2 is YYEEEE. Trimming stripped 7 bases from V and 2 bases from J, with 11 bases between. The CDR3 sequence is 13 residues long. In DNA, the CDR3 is TGTGCCAGCGCCAGAACGCCCACAGATACGCAGTATTTT. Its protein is CASARTPTDTQYF.

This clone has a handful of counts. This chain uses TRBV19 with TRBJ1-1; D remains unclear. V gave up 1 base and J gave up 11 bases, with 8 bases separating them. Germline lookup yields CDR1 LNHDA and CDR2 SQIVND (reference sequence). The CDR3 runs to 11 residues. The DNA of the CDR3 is TGTGCCAGTAGTATAGGGCTCGGGGCTTTCTTT. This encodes CASSIGLGAFF. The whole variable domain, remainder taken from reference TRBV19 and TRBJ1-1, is DGGITQSPKYLFRKEGQNVTLSCEQNLNHDAMYWYRQDPGQGLRLIYYSQIVNDFQKGDIAEGYSVSREKKESFPLTVTSAQKNPTAFYLCASSIGLGAFFGQGTRLTVV.

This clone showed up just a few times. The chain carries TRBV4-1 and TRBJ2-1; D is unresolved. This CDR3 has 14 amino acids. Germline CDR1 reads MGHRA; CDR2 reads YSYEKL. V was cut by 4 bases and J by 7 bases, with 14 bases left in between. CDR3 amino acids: CASSRLDGVNEQFF. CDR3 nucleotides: TGCGCCAGCAGCCGCCTGGATGGGGTAAATGAGCAGTTCTTC.

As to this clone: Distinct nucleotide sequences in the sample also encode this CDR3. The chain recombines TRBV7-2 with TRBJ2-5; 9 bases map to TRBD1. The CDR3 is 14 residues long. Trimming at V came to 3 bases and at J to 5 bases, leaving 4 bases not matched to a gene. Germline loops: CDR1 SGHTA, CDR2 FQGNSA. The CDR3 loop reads CASSLNRGRETQYF. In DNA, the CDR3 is TGTGCCAGCAGCTTGAACAGGGGGCGGGAGACCCAGTACTTC.

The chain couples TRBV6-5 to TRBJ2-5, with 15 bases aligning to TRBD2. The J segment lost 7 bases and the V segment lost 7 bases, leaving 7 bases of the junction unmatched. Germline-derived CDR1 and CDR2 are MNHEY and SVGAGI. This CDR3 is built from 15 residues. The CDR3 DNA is TGTGCCAGCACCTTTACGGGACTAGCGGGGGGGACCCAGTACTTC. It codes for CASTFTGLAGGTQYF.

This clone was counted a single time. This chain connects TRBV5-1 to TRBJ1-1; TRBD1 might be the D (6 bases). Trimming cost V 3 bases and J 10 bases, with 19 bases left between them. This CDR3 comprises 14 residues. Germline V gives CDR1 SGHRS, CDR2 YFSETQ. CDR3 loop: CASSSSYYRDRAFF. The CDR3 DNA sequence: TGCGCCAGCAGCTCGTCCTATTACAGGGACCGAGCTTTCTTT.

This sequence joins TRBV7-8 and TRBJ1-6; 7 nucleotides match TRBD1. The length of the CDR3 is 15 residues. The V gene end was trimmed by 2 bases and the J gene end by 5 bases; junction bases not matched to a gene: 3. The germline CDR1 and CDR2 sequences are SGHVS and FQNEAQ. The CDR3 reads CASSLRQGDNSPLHF. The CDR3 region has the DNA TGTGCCAGCAGCTTACGACAGGGAGATAATTCACCCCTCCACTTT.

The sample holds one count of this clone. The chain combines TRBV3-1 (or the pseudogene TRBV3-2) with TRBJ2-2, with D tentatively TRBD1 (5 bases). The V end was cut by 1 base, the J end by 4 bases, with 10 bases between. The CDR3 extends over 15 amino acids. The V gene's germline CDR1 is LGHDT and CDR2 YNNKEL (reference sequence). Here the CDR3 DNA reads TGTGCCAGCAGCCAAGGGCGACAGACCACCGGGGAGCTGTTTTTT. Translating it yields CASSQGRQTTGELFF.

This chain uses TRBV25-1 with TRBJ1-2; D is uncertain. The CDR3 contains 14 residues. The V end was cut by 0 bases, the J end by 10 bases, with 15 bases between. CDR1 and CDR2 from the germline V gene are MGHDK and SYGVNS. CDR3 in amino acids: CASSEYPTASSYTF. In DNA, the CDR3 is TGTGCCAGCAGTGAATATCCCACAGCGTCTTCCTACACCTTC.

The CDR3, as DNA: TGTGCCACCAGTGATGGCCTAGCGCCTACTGGCACAGATACGCAGTATTTT. This codes for CATSDGLAPTGTDTQYF. The chain employs TRBV24-1 and TRBJ2-3; tentatively, D is TRBD2 (6 bases). This CDR3 comprises 17 residues. Germline CDR1 KGHDR, CDR2 SFDVKD. The ends were cut back, 3 bases at V and 1 base at J, with 16 bases in the middle.